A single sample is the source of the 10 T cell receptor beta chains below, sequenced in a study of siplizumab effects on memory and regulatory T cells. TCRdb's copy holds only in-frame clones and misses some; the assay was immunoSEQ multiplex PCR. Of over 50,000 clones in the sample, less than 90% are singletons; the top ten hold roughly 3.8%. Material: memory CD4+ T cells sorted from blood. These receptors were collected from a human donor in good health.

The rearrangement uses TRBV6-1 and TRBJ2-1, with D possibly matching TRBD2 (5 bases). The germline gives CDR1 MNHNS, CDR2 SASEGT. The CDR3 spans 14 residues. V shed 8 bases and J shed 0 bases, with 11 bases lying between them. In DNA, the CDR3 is TGTGCCAGCCGGGAAGCAAGCTCCTACAATGAGCAGTTCTTC. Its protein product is CASREASSYNEQFF.

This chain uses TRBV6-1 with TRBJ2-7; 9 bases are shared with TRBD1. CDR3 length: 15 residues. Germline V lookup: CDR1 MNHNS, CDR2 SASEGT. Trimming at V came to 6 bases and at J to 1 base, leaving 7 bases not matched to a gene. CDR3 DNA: TGTGCCAGCAGACCAACCGGGACAGGGTCCTACGAGCAGTACTTC. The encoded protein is CASRPTGTGSYEQYF.

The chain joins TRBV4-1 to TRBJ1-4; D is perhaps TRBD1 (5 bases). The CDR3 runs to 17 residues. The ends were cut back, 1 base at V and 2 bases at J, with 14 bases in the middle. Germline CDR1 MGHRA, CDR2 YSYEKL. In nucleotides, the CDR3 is TGCGCCAGCAGCCAAGTGAATATGGGACTCACTAATGAAAAACTGTTTTTT. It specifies CASSQVNMGLTNEKLFF.

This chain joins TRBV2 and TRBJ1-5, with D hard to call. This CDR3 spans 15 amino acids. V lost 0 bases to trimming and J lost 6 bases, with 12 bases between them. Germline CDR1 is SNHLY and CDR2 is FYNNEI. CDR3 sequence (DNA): TGTGCCAGCAGTGAAGCGCGGGCAGGAACTCAGCCCCAGCATTTT. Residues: CASSEARAGTQPQHF.

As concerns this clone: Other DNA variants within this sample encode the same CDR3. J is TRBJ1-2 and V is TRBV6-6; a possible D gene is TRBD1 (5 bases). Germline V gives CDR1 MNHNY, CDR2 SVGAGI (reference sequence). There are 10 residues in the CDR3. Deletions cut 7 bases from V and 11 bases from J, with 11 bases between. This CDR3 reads CASMGRGYTF. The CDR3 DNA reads TGTGCCAGCATGGGTCGGGGGTACACCTTC.

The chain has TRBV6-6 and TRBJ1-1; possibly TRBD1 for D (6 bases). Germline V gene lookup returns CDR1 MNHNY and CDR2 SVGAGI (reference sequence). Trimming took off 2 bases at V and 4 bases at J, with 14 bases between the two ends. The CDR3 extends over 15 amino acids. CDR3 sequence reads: CASSYNPGAGTEAFF. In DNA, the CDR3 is TGTGCCAGCAGTTACAATCCAGGGGCTGGCACTGAAGCTTTCTTT.

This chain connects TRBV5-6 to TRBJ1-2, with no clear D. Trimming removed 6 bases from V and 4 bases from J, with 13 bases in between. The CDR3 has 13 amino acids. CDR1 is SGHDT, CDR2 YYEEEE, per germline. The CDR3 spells CASNPQGRYGYTF. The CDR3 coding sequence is TGTGCCAGCAACCCGCAAGGGCGCTATGGCTACACCTTC.

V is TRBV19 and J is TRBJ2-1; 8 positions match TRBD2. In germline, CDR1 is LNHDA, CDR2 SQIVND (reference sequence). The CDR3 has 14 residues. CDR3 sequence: CANQSSGSWNEQFF. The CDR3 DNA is TGTGCTAACCAGTCCAGCGGGAGTTGGAATGAGCAGTTCTTC.

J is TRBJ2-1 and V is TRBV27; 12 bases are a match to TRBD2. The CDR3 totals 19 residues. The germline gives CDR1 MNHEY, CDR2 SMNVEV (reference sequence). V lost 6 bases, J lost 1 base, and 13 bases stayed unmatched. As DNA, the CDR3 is TGTGCCAGCAGCACCACCCCGACTAGCGGGAGAGGTTCCTACAATGAGCAGTTCTTC. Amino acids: CASSTTPTSGRGSYNEQFF.

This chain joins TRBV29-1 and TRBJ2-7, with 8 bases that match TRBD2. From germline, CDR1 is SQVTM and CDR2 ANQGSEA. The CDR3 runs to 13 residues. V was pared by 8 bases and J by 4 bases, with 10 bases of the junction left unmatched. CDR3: CSYGEAGVYEQYF. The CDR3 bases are TGCAGCTATGGGGAAGCGGGAGTATACGAGCAGTACTTC.